The 23 T cell receptor beta chains below come from one sample, sequenced in a study of CD8+ T cells in alopecia areata. Once RNA had been extracted, it was reverse transcribed into cDNA to act as the sequencing template. Data came from immunoSEQ multiplex PCR; TCRdb stores just in-frame clones and leaves some out. Here the sample spans some 200,000 clones, just over 55% being singletons. Sample: CD8+ T cells sorted from blood. The receptors derive from a human donor in good health.

This clone appeared a few times. The chain links TRBV27 to TRBJ2-1; 11 bases line up with TRBD1. V dropped 4 bases and J dropped 8; count of bases not matched to a gene: 4. The CDR3 covers 14 residues. Germline loops: CDR1 MNHEY, CDR2 SMNVEV (reference sequence). CDR3 bases: TGTGCCAGCAGTTCCGGACAGGGGGCCTATGAGCAGTTCTTC. Encoded protein: CASSSGQGAYEQFF.

The chain uses TRBV7-9 and TRBJ1-2; maybe TRBD1 (5 bases). In germline, CDR1 is SEHNR, CDR2 FQNEAQ (reference sequence). CDR3 length: 11 residues. CDR3 in DNA: TGTGGGGAGCGGGGGACCCATGGCTACACCTTC. This codes for CGERGTHGYTF.

V is TRBV4-1 and J is TRBJ1-1; 7 bases fit TRBD1. V was pared by 1 base and J by 0 bases, with 8 bases of the junction left unmatched. Germline-derived CDR1 and CDR2 are MGHRA and YSYEKL. This CDR3 has 17 amino acids. The CDR3 here is CASSQGGTALLNTEAFF. CDR3 nucleotides: TGCGCCAGCAGCCAAGGGGGGACAGCTCTACTGAACACTGAAGCTTTCTTT.

The chain combines TRBV5-1 with TRBJ1-5; D not certain. Germline V CDR1 and CDR2: SGHRS, YFSETQ. Trimming cost V 1 base and J 3 bases, with 11 bases left between them. The CDR3 has 15 residues. The CDR3 loop is CASSLIGGNNQPQHF. CDR3 DNA sequence: TGCGCCAGCAGCTTGATCGGTGGGAACAATCAGCCCCAGCATTTT.

This clone was found a few times. This chain joins TRBV19 and TRBJ2-7; D unresolved. The V gene's germline CDR1 is LNHDA and CDR2 SQIVND (reference sequence). Trimming cost V 5 bases and J 2 bases, with 13 bases left between them. The CDR3 has 14 amino acids. This CDR3 is CASSLAGSTYEQYF. The CDR3 bases are TGTGCCAGTAGTCTGGCAGGATCAACCTACGAGCAGTACTTC.

The chain uses TRBV5-1 and TRBJ1-5; perhaps TRBD1 as D (5 bases). V was clipped by 4 bases and J by 5 bases, with 13 bases between them. The CDR3 spans 14 residues. Per the germline V gene, CDR1 is SGHRS and CDR2 is YFSETQ. The CDR3 loop is CASSPWPGYQPQHF. For the CDR3, the DNA is TGCGCCAGCAGCCCCTGGCCAGGGTATCAGCCCCAGCATTTT.

This clone was detected only a few times. The V and J genes are TRBV29-1 and TRBJ1-2; D is uncertain. Germline V lookup: CDR1 SQVTM, CDR2 ANQGSEA. V dropped 5 bases and J dropped 0 bases, with 10 bases sitting between them. The CDR3 runs 13 residues. CDR3 loop: CSVHLRANYGYTF. The CDR3, as DNA: TGCAGCGTTCACCTGCGAGCTAACTATGGCTACACCTTC.

With respect to this clone: One base away lies a much larger clone, so this may be a sequencing read error. Other DNA sequences in the same sample also yield this CDR3. The chain couples TRBV13 to TRBJ1-1; no reliable D call. The CDR3 length is 12 residues. The germline V and J ends were trimmed by 1 base and 5 bases, with 5 bases remaining between them. CDR1 is PRHDT, CDR2 FYEKMQ, per germline (reference sequence). Here the CDR3 DNA reads TGTGCCAGCAGCTTAGTGGGTACTGAAGCTTTCTTT. Protein product: CASSLVGTEAFF.

V and J are TRBV2 and TRBJ2-5, with a possible D match to TRBD2 (5 bases). This CDR3 has 13 amino acids. The germline V gene encodes CDR1 SNHLY and CDR2 FYNNEI. The V and J ends lost 7 bases and 3 bases respectively, with 12 bases between them. The DNA of the CDR3 is TGTGCCAGCACTAAGGACTCGGAAGAGACCCAGTACTTC. Encoded protein: CASTKDSEETQYF.

J is TRBJ2-1 and V is TRBV11-2; 7 bases match TRBD1. This CDR3 has 15 residues. V shed 2 bases and J 0 bases; nucleotides not matched to a gene: 1. CDR1 and CDR2 from the germline V gene are SGHAT and FQNNGV. The CDR3 spells CASSLTGDSYNEQFF. The CDR3 DNA reads as TGTGCCAGCAGCTTAACAGGGGACTCCTACAATGAGCAGTTCTTC. Variable domain in full (rest from reference TRBV11-2 and TRBJ2-1): EAGVAQSPRYKIIEKRQSVAFWCNPISGHATLYWYQQILGQGPKLLIQFQNNGVVDDSQLPKDRFSAERLKGVDSTLKIQPAKLEDSAVYLCASSLTGDSYNEQFFGPGTRLTVL.

The chain has TRBV29-1 and TRBJ2-5, with D tentatively TRBD1 (5 bases). From germline, CDR1 is SQVTM and CDR2 ANQGSEA. Trimming took 1 base from V and 7 from J, leaving 10 bases between them. CDR3 size: 12 residues. CDR3 nucleotides: TGCAGCGTTGAAGGGGGCGGCGGGACCCAGTACTTC. This gives the protein CSVEGGGGTQYF.

The CDR3: CASSLGTSASPLRDTQYF. CDR3 nucleotide sequence: TGCGCCAGCAGCTTAGGGACTAGCGCCAGCCCGCTACGGGATACGCAGTATTTT. The genes are TRBV5-1 and TRBJ2-3, with 10 bases matching TRBD2. With V trimmed by 2 bases and J by 6 bases, 15 bases remained unmatched. Germline assignment: CDR1 SGHRS and CDR2 YFSETQ. The CDR3 covers 18 residues.

Ten or more counts support this clone. The chain combines TRBV15 with TRBJ1-6; D perhaps matches TRBD1 (5 bases). V was cut by 0 bases and J by 8 bases, with 14 bases left in between. CDR1 and CDR2 from the germline V gene are LNHNV and YYDKDF (reference sequence). The CDR3 has 16 amino acids. CDR3 sequence: CATSRDAGTGDSPLHF. In nucleotides, the CDR3 is TGTGCCACCAGCAGAGATGCAGGGACCGGTGATTCACCCCTCCACTTT.

Turning to this clone: Additional DNA sequences in this sample encode the identical CDR3. This chain joins TRBV2 and TRBJ2-3; TRBD2 agrees at 9 bases. The CDR3 is 14 amino acids. In germline, CDR1 is SNHLY, CDR2 FYNNEI. V was pared by 6 bases and J by 1 base, with 2 bases of the junction left unmatched. The CDR3 DNA follows: TGTGCCAGCAGCTGGACTAGCGGCACAGATACGCAGTATTTT. Protein product: CASSWTSGTDTQYF.

The V gene is TRBV10-2, the J gene TRBJ1-6; 7 bases fit TRBD1. After removal of 8 bases from V and 7 bases from J, the junction contained 8 bases not matched to a gene. Germline-derived CDR1 and CDR2 are WSHSY and SAAADI. There are 14 residues in the CDR3. This CDR3 is CASDEAGGNSPLHF. The CDR3 DNA follows: TGCGCCAGCGATGAGGCAGGGGGAAATTCACCCCTCCACTTT.

This clone was counted a few times. The CDR3 DNA sequence: TGTGCCAGCCCCGGTAACACTGAAGCTTTCTTT. It is translated as CASPGNTEAFF. The chain couples TRBV2 to TRBJ1-1; D not certain. The CDR3 is made up of 11 amino acids. Germline values: CDR1 SNHLY, CDR2 FYNNEI. V was trimmed by 8 bases and J by 2 bases, leaving 6 bases between them.

The chain uses TRBV6-1 and TRBJ2-7; 9 bases line up with TRBD1. Germline V CDR1 and CDR2: MNHNS, SASEGT. Germline trimming cut 3 bases from V and 4 bases from J; bases unmatched to any gene: 7. The CDR3 has 15 residues. This chain's CDR3 is CASSDPSGQGYEQYF. DNA for the CDR3: TGTGCCAGCAGTGATCCGTCGGGACAGGGATACGAGCAGTACTTC.

The J gene is TRBJ2-3, the V gene TRBV27; TRBD2 is a possible D gene (5 bases). The CDR3 length is 14 residues. V dropped 4 bases and J dropped 5 bases, with 13 bases sitting between them. The germline V gene has CDR1 MNHEY and CDR2 SMNVEV (reference sequence). CDR3 nucleotides: TGTGCCAGCAGTTCCAACCCCCGGGGAGATACGCAGTATTTT. The encoded protein is CASSSNPRGDTQYF.

J is TRBJ2-7 and V is TRBV5-1; D unclear. The CDR3 has 13 residues. Germline V gives CDR1 SGHRS, CDR2 YFSETQ. Trimming cost V 0 bases and J 0 bases, with 4 bases left between them. The CDR3 DNA sequence: TGCGCCAGCAGCTTGGACTTCTCCTACGAGCAGTACTTC. This sequence encodes CASSLDFSYEQYF.

The V gene is TRBV2, the J gene TRBJ2-7; 13 nucleotides match TRBD2. With 5 bases clipped from V and 5 bases from J, the junction kept 9 bases outside the gene matches. The germline V gene has CDR1 SNHLY and CDR2 FYNNEI. There are 16 residues in the CDR3. The CDR3 here is CASSTSTSGGIHEQYF. CDR3 in DNA: TGTGCCAGCAGTACCTCGACTAGCGGGGGGATCCACGAGCAGTACTTC.

The chain recombines TRBV4-1 with TRBJ1-5, with TRBD1 identical over 9 bases. The length of the CDR3 is 15 residues. Germline V gene sequence: CDR1 MGHRA, CDR2 YSYEKL. Losses at the gene ends were 0 bases for V and 7 bases for J; bases not matched to a gene: 4. The CDR3 nucleotides are TGCGCCAGCAGCCAAGACACAGGGGGCCGGCAGCCCCAGCATTTT. Translated: CASSQDTGGRQPQHF.

This clone was detected a few times. This rearrangement joins TRBV18 to TRBJ1-6, with 9 positions matching TRBD1. Germline loops: CDR1 KGHSH, CDR2 LQKENI. The V segment lost 3 bases and the J segment 8 bases; nucleotides outside the gene matches: 2. The CDR3 covers 14 residues. Written as DNA, the CDR3 is TGTGCCAGCTCACCGGGACAGGGTTATTCACCCCTCCACTTT. Translating gives CASSPGQGYSPLHF.

This clone has only one observation. V and J are TRBV11-2 and TRBJ2-6; 10 bases agree with TRBD2. The CDR3 consists of 19 residues. Germline assignment: CDR1 SGHAT and CDR2 FQNNGV. V trimming: 5 bases; J trimming: 0 bases; junction bases outside the gene matches: 10. The CDR3, as DNA: TGTGCCAGCAGCCTTCTAGCGGGGGTTTCAACCTCTGGGGCCAACGTCCTGACTTTC. Amino acid sequence: CASSLLAGVSTSGANVLTF.